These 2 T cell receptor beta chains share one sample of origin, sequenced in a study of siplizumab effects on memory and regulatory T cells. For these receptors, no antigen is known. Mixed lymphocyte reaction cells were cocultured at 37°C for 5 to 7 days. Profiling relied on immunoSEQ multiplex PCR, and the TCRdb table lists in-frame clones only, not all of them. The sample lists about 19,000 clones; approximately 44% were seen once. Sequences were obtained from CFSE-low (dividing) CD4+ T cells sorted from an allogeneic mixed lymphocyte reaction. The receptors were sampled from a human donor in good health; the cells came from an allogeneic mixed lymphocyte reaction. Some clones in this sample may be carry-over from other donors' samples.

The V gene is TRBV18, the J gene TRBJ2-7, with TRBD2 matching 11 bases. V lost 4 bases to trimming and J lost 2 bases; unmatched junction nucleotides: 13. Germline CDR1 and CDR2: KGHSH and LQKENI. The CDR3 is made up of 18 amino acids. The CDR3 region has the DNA TGTGCCAGCTCACTCGTCTGGCTAGCGGGAGGCCACGCCTACGAGCAGTACTTC. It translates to CASSLVWLAGGHAYEQYF.

In DNA, the CDR3 is TGTGCCAGCAGCTTTAGTGTGGGTACAGAGACCCAGTACTTC. It codes for CASSFSVGTETQYF. The V call is TRBV7-2, the J call TRBJ2-5; D not resolved. Looked up from germline, CDR1 is SGHTA and CDR2 is FQGNSA. The CDR3 covers 14 residues. Deletions cut 3 bases from V and 4 bases from J, with 12 bases between.